This TCR beta chain was sequenced for a study of shared clonotypes between healthy human individuals. Study observations and caveats: Naive CD4 clonotypes overlapped across a few donors at roughly 5%. Generally, naive subsets came out with larger estimated richness than memory subsets.

Replicate PCRs run on sorted subsets employed 200 ng DNA, approximately 30,000 T cell genomes. Clones were sequenced by immunoSEQ multiplex PCR, and TCRdb holds only the in-frame ones, with some missing. The sample gives about 1.5 million clones, 98% of which show up once; roughly 0.42% is in the top ten. About this clone: The target antigen is unknown.

Recent vaccinations or acute infections were absent in the healthy HIV-negative adult donors. The CDR3 has 14 residues. The V gene lost 2 bases and the J gene lost 3 bases, with 9 bases spanning the gap. The germline V gene has CDR1 SGHNT and CDR2 YYREEE (reference sequence). The clonotype comes from a man aged 25 to 40 in good health. The chain carries TRBV5-4 and TRBJ1-5; possible D gene TRBD1, 5 bases. The material sequenced was naive CD4+ T cells sorted from blood. The subset was: CD45RA+ positively selected. CDR3 sequence reads: CASSLQGANQPQHF. For the CDR3, the DNA is TGTGCCAGCAGCTTACAAGGGGCCAATCAGCCCCAGCATTTT.